These 29 T cell receptor beta chains originate from one sample sequenced in a study of identical twins. TCRdb recomputed calls from the 5' RACE reads with MiXCR, one row per CDR3 protein. Altogether 200,000 or so distinct CDR3 sequences are present, under 10% being singletons, with the ten largest covering 1.9%. The data were also submitted as part of a second study, on yellow fever vaccine responses in identical twins.

Sequences were obtained from memory (CD45RO+) T cells sorted from blood. The receptors come from a woman under 30 in good health.

This clonotype was observed a few times. The chain employs TRBV10-2 and TRBJ2-5; 7 bases are a match to TRBD1. There are 13 residues in the CDR3. V trimming: 8 bases; J trimming: 4 bases; junction bases outside the gene matches: 7. The germline CDR1 and CDR2 sequences are WSHSY and SAAADI. The CDR3 region is CASASTGRETQYF. In DNA, the CDR3 is TGCGCCAGCGCCTCGACAGGGCGAGAGACCCAGTACTTC.

This clonotype was picked up a small number of times. The V call is TRBV9, the J call TRBJ2-5; TRBD2 agrees at 9 bases. The germline gives CDR1 SGDLS, CDR2 YYNGEE. The CDR3 loop spans 16 amino acids. J was trimmed by 1 base and V by 0 bases; bases with no gene match: 4. The CDR3 loop reads CASSVGLAETQETQYF. Here the CDR3 DNA reads TGTGCCAGCAGCGTAGGACTAGCGGAAACCCAAGAGACCCAGTACTTC.

This clonotype was seen repeatedly, ten times or more. The rearrangement joins TRBV5-1 to TRBJ2-7; the D is unclear. The CDR3 runs 14 residues. Trimming took 5 bases from V and 3 from J, leaving 15 bases between them. In germline, CDR1 is SGHRS, CDR2 YFSETQ. The CDR3 DNA follows: TGCGCCAGCAGTTCTCTAATGGGAAGCTACGAGCAGTACTTC. Protein: CASSSLMGSYEQYF.

This clonotype was recorded at least ten times. The V gene is TRBV2, the J gene TRBJ2-7; D gene uncertain. Trimming stripped 1 base from V and 1 base from J, with 5 bases between. This CDR3 is 13 amino acids long. Germline CDR1 and CDR2: SNHLY and FYNNEI. Written as DNA, the CDR3 is TGTGCCAGCAGTGAAGTCCTATCCTACGAGCAGTACTTC. This sequence encodes CASSEVLSYEQYF.

V and J are TRBV4-2 and TRBJ2-3; 9 positions agree with TRBD2. J lost 3 bases, V lost 0 bases, and 10 bases had no gene match. The germline V gene has CDR1 LGHNA and CDR2 YNFKEQ. This CDR3 is 18 amino acids long. CDR3 loop: CASSQDSPAGGPTDTQYF. The DNA for the CDR3 is TGTGCCAGCAGCCAAGATTCACCAGCGGGGGGTCCAACAGATACGCAGTATTTT.

The sample holds a few counts of this clonotype. The gene calls are TRBV28 and TRBJ1-2; 9 positions agree with TRBD1. After removal of 6 bases from V and 8 bases from J, the junction contained 13 bases not matched to a gene. The length of the CDR3 is 15 residues. Germline V gene lookup returns CDR1 MDHEN and CDR2 SYDVKM. CDR3 region: CASRPSLQGAKGYTF. The CDR3 DNA reads TGTGCCAGCAGACCTTCCCTACAGGGGGCGAAGGGCTACACCTTC.

This clonotype was observed a handful of times. This chain links TRBV5-6 with TRBJ2-7; D unresolved. CDR1 and CDR2 from the germline V gene are SGHDT and YYEEEE. The CDR3 consists of 12 residues. V shed 2 bases and J shed 3 bases, with 6 bases lying between them. In nucleotides, the CDR3 is TGTGCCAGCAGCTTCTGGGGCTACGAGCAGTACTTC. Its translation is CASSFWGYEQYF.

This clonotype was observed many times. J is TRBJ2-1 and V is TRBV12-3 or TRBV12-4, with D perhaps TRBD2 (5 bases). The CDR3 has 12 residues. The V end lost 6 bases, the J end lost 8 bases, and 11 bases lay between the germline ends. The CDR3 sequence is CASSTSLHEQFF. The CDR3 DNA is TGTGCCAGCAGCACTAGTTTGCATGAGCAGTTCTTC.

The rearrangement uses TRBV21-1 and TRBJ2-7; the DNA was not used to check the table's D call, TRBD1. TRBV21-1 is a documented pseudogene. CDR3 length equals 15 residues. The CDR3 sequence: CASSPGAQLDYEQYF. The CDR3 bases are TGTGCCAGCAGCCCGGGAGCCCAACTTGACTACGAGCAGTACTTC.

Details on this clonotype: Given a much more abundant clone one base away, this may be a read error. The V and J genes are TRBV12-3 or TRBV12-4 and TRBJ2-1, with 13 bases aligning to TRBD2. This CDR3 comprises 15 residues. CDR3 region: CASRPTSGRGNAQFF. The CDR3 region has the DNA TGTGCCAGCAGGCCTACTAGCGGGAGGGGGAATGCGCAGTTCTTC.

The CDR3, as DNA: TGTGCCAGCAGCCAAGATGGGACTAGCGGTAGCTACGAGCAGTACTTC. This translates into CASSQDGTSGSYEQYF. The chain combines TRBV4-2 with TRBJ2-7, with 11 bases lining up with TRBD2. V trimming: 0 bases; J trimming: 3 bases; junction bases outside the gene matches: 4. This CDR3 contains 16 residues. In germline, CDR1 is LGHNA, CDR2 YNFKEQ.

The gene calls are TRBV7-9 and TRBJ1-1, with D tentatively TRBD1 (5 bases). This CDR3 comprises 15 residues. V lost 0 bases to trimming and J lost 7 bases, with 15 bases between them. Germline-derived CDR1 and CDR2 are SEHNR and FQNEAQ (reference sequence). In DNA, the CDR3 is TGTGCCAGCAGCTTAGCCCCGGTGTGGGGCGGTGAAGCTTTCTTT. Its protein product is CASSLAPVWGGEAFF.

This clonotype came up a few times. The chain is built from TRBV7-9 and TRBJ2-7, with a possible D match to TRBD1 (5 bases). The germline CDR1 and CDR2 sequences are SEHNR and FQNEAQ (reference sequence). The CDR3 has 12 residues. V shed 8 bases and J shed 6 bases, with 14 bases lying between them. CDR3 sequence (DNA): TGTGCCAGCGGCCGGTCCACAGGCGAGCAGTACTTC. Its protein product is CASGRSTGEQYF.

J is TRBJ2-7 and V is TRBV2, with 8 bases fitting TRBD1. The V gene's germline CDR1 is SNHLY and CDR2 FYNNEI. J was trimmed by 0 bases and V by 5 bases; bases with no gene match: 9. The length of the CDR3 is 16 residues. CDR3 DNA: TGTGCCAGCAGTAATAAGGGACAGGCCTACTCCTACGAGCAGTACTTC. Its protein is CASSNKGQAYSYEQYF.

This clonotype was recorded a few times. J is TRBJ2-7 and V is TRBV28; the match to TRBD1 covers 8 bases. J lost 5 bases, V lost 6 bases, and 9 bases had no gene match. Germline-derived CDR1 and CDR2 are MDHEN and SYDVKM. This CDR3 region has 14 residues. DNA of the CDR3: TGTGCCAGCAGAACAGACAGGGGTCGGGACGAGCAGTACTTC. This translates into CASRTDRGRDEQYF.

This clonotype turned up a few times. This chain links TRBV28 with TRBJ2-1, with D possibly matching TRBD2 (6 bases). This CDR3 is 13 amino acids long. The germline CDR1 and CDR2 sequences are MDHEN and SYDVKM. V was clipped by 2 bases and J by 8 bases, with 10 bases between them. Here the CDR3 reads CASSLRGLDEQFF. The CDR3 DNA sequence: TGTGCCAGCAGTTTACGGGGGTTGGATGAGCAGTTCTTC. The entire variable domain, with the rest obtained from reference TRBV28 and TRBJ2-1, is as follows: DVKVTQSSRYLVKRTGEKVFLECVQDMDHENMFWYRQDPGLGLRLIYFSYDVKMKEKGDIPEGYSVSREKKERFSLILESASTNQTSMYLCASSLRGLDEQFFGPGTRLTVL.

This clonotype was detected only a few times. The chain joins TRBV7-8 to TRBJ2-1; D gene unclear. V was trimmed by 1 base and J by 0 bases, leaving 10 bases between them. The CDR3 contains 16 residues. Germline assignment: CDR1 SGHVS and CDR2 FQNEAQ. CDR3: CASSLVGRISYNEQFF. In nucleotides, the CDR3 is TGTGCCAGCAGCTTAGTGGGCAGGATCTCCTACAATGAGCAGTTCTTC.

The chain carries TRBV6-1 and TRBJ2-1, with 9 bases aligning to TRBD2. This CDR3 has 15 residues. The trim removed 1 base at V and 10 bases at J, leaving 8 bases unmatched. Looked up from germline, CDR1 is MNHNS and CDR2 is SASEGT. The CDR3, as DNA: TGTGCCAGCAGTGAAGTGGTGGCGGGGGGGCGAGAGCAGTTCTTC. Amino acid sequence: CASSEVVAGGREQFF.

This clonotype was found many times. The chain combines TRBV12-3 or TRBV12-4 with TRBJ2-1; 11 bases match TRBD2. This CDR3 is 15 amino acids long. V dropped 6 bases and J dropped 3; count of bases not matched to a gene: 4. In nucleotides, the CDR3 is TGTGCCAGCAGCCTCGGGACTAGCGGCTACAATGAGCAGTTCTTC. Its translation: CASSLGTSGYNEQFF.

In its sample, this clonotype was seen a few times. The CDR3 nucleotides are TGCGCCAGCAGCTTAGTCGGGGGACAGGCAGGGAAGAACACTGAAGCTTTCTTT. Residues: CASSLVGGQAGKNTEAFF. The V gene is TRBV5-1, the J gene TRBJ1-1, with 8 bases lining up with TRBD1. Trimming removed 2 bases from V and 1 base from J; junction bases left unmatched: 13. The CDR3 runs to 18 residues. Germline V CDR1 and CDR2: SGHRS, YFSETQ. Combining the CDR3 with reference TRBV5-1 and TRBJ1-1 gives the whole variable domain KAGVTQTPRYLIKTRGQQVTLSCSPISGHRSVSWYQQTPGQGLQFLFEYFSETQRNKGNFPGRFSGRQFSNSRSEMNVSTLELGDSALYLCASSLVGGQAGKNTEAFFGQGTRLTVV.

This clonotype was detected a few times. The J gene is TRBJ2-7, the V gene TRBV20-1; D is perhaps TRBD1 (6 bases). This CDR3 is 15 amino acids long. The ends were cut back, 4 bases at V and 6 bases at J, with 22 bases in the middle. Looked up from germline, CDR1 is DFQATT and CDR2 is SNEGSKA (reference sequence). The chain's CDR3 is CSANQGTTEFGEQYF. In DNA, the CDR3 is TGCAGTGCTAATCAGGGGACAACTGAATTCGGCGAGCAGTACTTC.

The rearrangement uses TRBV28 and TRBJ1-1; 8 bases fit TRBD1. This CDR3 is 15 amino acids long. V shed 5 bases and J 6 bases; nucleotides not matched to a gene: 11. The V gene's germline CDR1 is MDHEN and CDR2 SYDVKM. The CDR3 loop is CASSIRDRRKSEAFF. CDR3 bases: TGTGCCAGCAGTATACGGGACAGGAGGAAGTCTGAAGCTTTCTTT. The full variable domain, with the rest looked up from reference TRBV28 and TRBJ1-1, is DVKVTQSSRYLVKRTGEKVFLECVQDMDHENMFWYRQDPGLGLRLIYFSYDVKMKEKGDIPEGYSVSREKKERFSLILESASTNQTSMYLCASSIRDRRKSEAFFGQGTRLTVV.

The sample holds a few counts of this clonotype. The chain links TRBV2 to TRBJ2-1, with D perhaps matching TRBD1 (6 bases). CDR3 size: 14 residues. Looked up from germline, CDR1 is SNHLY and CDR2 is FYNNEI. Deletions cut 2 bases from V and 6 bases from J, with 11 bases between. CDR3 loop: CASSEQGPSNEQFF. Written as DNA, the CDR3 is TGTGCCAGCAGTGAACAGGGGCCATCCAATGAGCAGTTCTTC.

V gene TRBV3-1 combines with J gene TRBJ2-1; D call uncertain. The CDR3 spans 16 residues. The V gene lost 2 bases and the J gene lost 8 bases, with 19 bases spanning the gap. CDR1 LGHDT and CDR2 YNNKEL come from the germline V gene (reference sequence). The CDR3 loop reads CASSQSRTGGGYEQFF. Written as DNA, the CDR3 is TGTGCCAGCAGCCAATCCCGTACGGGCGGTGGGTATGAGCAGTTCTTC.

The chain couples TRBV21-1 to TRBJ2-6; TRBD2 is the table's D call, not checked against the DNA. TRBV21-1 is a documented pseudogene. The length of the CDR3 is 18 residues. The CDR3 is CASSTSRGGLRLANVLTF. The DNA of the CDR3 is TGTGCCAGCAGCACCTCGCGGGGGGGGCTCAGACTGGCCAACGTCCTGACTTTC.

There are many counts of this clonotype. The chain links TRBV7-9 to TRBJ2-1, with 10 bases lining up with TRBD1. V gave up 6 bases and J gave up 6 bases; unmatched junction bases: 5. CDR3 size: 14 residues. Germline V gene data show CDR1 as SEHNR and CDR2 as FQNEAQ (reference sequence). The CDR3 spells CASRKTGGINEQFF. The CDR3 bases are TGTGCCAGCAGAAAGACAGGGGGCATCAATGAGCAGTTCTTC.

This clonotype was found a few times. The rearrangement joins TRBV5-1 to TRBJ2-2; possibly TRBD1 for D (5 bases). CDR1 is SGHRS, CDR2 YFSETQ, per germline. The CDR3 is made up of 12 amino acids. V dropped 5 bases and J dropped 6 bases, with 8 bases sitting between them. The CDR3 protein is CASSPGSGELFF. The CDR3 DNA reads as TGCGCCAGCAGTCCAGGGTCCGGGGAGCTGTTTTTT.

The chain uses TRBV11-2 and TRBJ2-4; 8 bases line up with TRBD2. V shed 8 bases, J shed 7 bases, and the junction held 13 bases outside the gene matches. Germline CDR1 and CDR2: SGHAT and FQNNGV. The CDR3 spans 15 residues. DNA for the CDR3: TGTGCCAGCGGCGCCCCGGGACTAGGGGAGAACATTCAGTACTTC. Translated, it gives CASGAPGLGENIQYF.

The chain joins TRBV5-1 to TRBJ2-5, with D unresolved. The V gene lost 0 bases and the J gene lost 3 bases, with 12 bases spanning the gap. CDR3 size: 15 residues. The germline CDR1 and CDR2 sequences are SGHRS and YFSETQ. CDR3 DNA sequence: TGCGCCAGCAGCTTGGAGGGCAGGCCGAAAGAGACCCAGTACTTC. As protein: CASSLEGRPKETQYF.